The 22 T cell receptor beta chains reported below all come from one sample, sequenced in a study of shared clonotypes between healthy human individuals (dated by TCRdb to 2019 to 2021). Receptor amplification or capture employed the immunoSEQ multiplex PCR assay. In TCRdb, the immuneACCESS table is reduced to in-frame sequences with V and J assigned. These tables do not hold every clone; where another copy was compared, an unresolved V gene accounts for under half, and the others remain unexplained. The sample table records about 2.1 million clones; about 94% of these occur just once. The ten largest clones represent under 2% of the sample. CD8 naive samples consisted of CD45RO-negative cells that were positively selected for CCR7, yielding a CD45RA+CCR7+ population without TemRA cells. Sequences were obtained from naive CD8+ T cells from PBMCs. Per the publication, the cell subset or site label means: CD45RA+CCR7+. The receptors were sampled from a man between 18 and 29 years old in good health. Some clones in this sample may be carry-over from other donors' samples.

The chain is built from TRBV7-9 and TRBJ1-2; D remains unclear. Germline lookup yields CDR1 SEHNR and CDR2 FQNEAQ (reference sequence). The CDR3 contains 15 residues. The ends were cut back, 1 base at V and 0 bases at J, with 9 bases in the middle. CDR3 residues: CASSLGSFPNYGYTF. The CDR3 bases are TGTGCCAGCAGCTTAGGTAGCTTTCCTAACTATGGCTACACCTTC.

The chain uses TRBV27 and TRBJ1-2, with 11 bases identical to TRBD1. CDR1 is MNHEY and CDR2 is SMNVEV in the germline V gene (reference sequence). The V segment lost 6 bases and the J segment 8 bases; nucleotides outside the gene matches: 17. This CDR3 comprises 17 residues. The CDR3: CASRPQGDRGGFEGYTF. The CDR3 region has the DNA TGTGCCAGCAGGCCACAGGGGGACAGGGGGGGATTCGAAGGCTACACCTTC.

The gene calls are TRBV5-6 and TRBJ2-7, with D unresolved. The CDR3 extends over 15 amino acids. Germline loops: CDR1 SGHDT, CDR2 YYEEEE. With 4 bases removed from V and 0 bases from J, the gap between germline ends came to 14 bases. CDR3 sequence reads: CASSARVGNSYEQYF. The DNA for the CDR3 is TGTGCCAGCAGCGCCCGGGTAGGGAACTCCTACGAGCAGTACTTC.

With regard to this clone: Within the sample, other DNA sequences also encode this same CDR3. The chain has TRBV9 and TRBJ1-2, with D possibly TRBD1 on 5 matching bases. From germline, CDR1 is SGDLS and CDR2 YYNGEE. The germline V and J ends were trimmed by 0 bases and 8 bases, with 14 bases remaining between them. The CDR3 has 14 amino acids. In nucleotides, the CDR3 is TGTGCCAGCAGCGTAGCTGGCCAGGGTAACGGCTACACCTTC. As protein: CASSVAGQGNGYTF.

V gene TRBV29-1 combines with J gene TRBJ2-5, with D hard to call. Germline values: CDR1 SQVTM, CDR2 ANQGSEA. The CDR3 spans 13 residues. The germline V and J ends were trimmed by 5 bases and 1 base, with 11 bases remaining between them. The CDR3, as DNA: TGCAGCGTTTCAGGCGACTCCCAAGAGACCCAGTACTTC. This gives the protein CSVSGDSQETQYF. Full variable domain (outside the CDR3, taken from reference TRBV29-1 and TRBJ2-5): SAVISQKPSRDICQRGTSLTIQCQVDSQVTMMFWYRQQPGQSLTLIATANQGSEATYESGFVIDKFPISRPNLTFSTLTVSNMSPEDSSIYLCSVSGDSQETQYFGPGTRLLVL.

Of note for this clone: This same CDR3 is encoded by further DNA sequences in the sample. The genes are TRBV27 and TRBJ2-7; no firm D call. The CDR3 length is 13 residues. CDR1 and CDR2 from the germline V gene are MNHEY and SMNVEV (reference sequence). Trimming shortened V by 2 bases and J by 3 bases, and 8 bases separated the two germline ends. This CDR3 is CASSLTGSYEQYF. For the CDR3, the DNA is TGTGCCAGCAGTTTAACTGGCAGCTACGAGCAGTACTTC.

This sequence joins TRBV13 and TRBJ2-5, with D perhaps matching TRBD1 or TRBD2 (5 bases each). Trimming stripped 5 bases from V and 2 bases from J, with 9 bases between. From germline, CDR1 is PRHDT and CDR2 FYEKMQ (reference sequence). The CDR3 consists of 13 residues. The CDR3 loop is CASSPGRQETQYF. Here the CDR3 DNA reads TGTGCCAGCAGCCCGGGACGGCAAGAGACCCAGTACTTC.

The sample holds a few counts of this clone. The chain couples TRBV30 to TRBJ2-5; 8 nucleotides agree with TRBD1. The CDR3 runs 15 residues. V shed 2 bases, J shed 5 bases, and the junction held 10 bases outside the gene matches. CDR1 and CDR2 (germline): GTSNPN, SVGIG (reference sequence). CDR3 region: CAWSPTGQGYETQYF. DNA of the CDR3: TGTGCCTGGAGTCCCACCGGACAGGGTTACGAGACCCAGTACTTC.

This chain connects TRBV27 to TRBJ2-7; no clear D gene. The V gene lost 5 bases and the J gene lost 0 bases, with 11 bases spanning the gap. The V gene's germline CDR1 is MNHEY and CDR2 SMNVEV (reference sequence). The CDR3 extends over 14 amino acids. This chain's CDR3 is CASSPNVGSYEQYF. Here the CDR3 DNA reads TGTGCCAGCAGTCCAAACGTAGGCTCCTACGAGCAGTACTTC.

The chain is built from TRBV28 and TRBJ1-2; D is uncertain. Germline-derived CDR1 and CDR2 are MDHEN and SYDVKM. V was shortened by 2 bases and J by 0 bases, with 16 bases between the two germline ends. The CDR3 consists of 17 residues. As DNA, the CDR3 is TGTGCCAGCAGTTTAATTCTAGCCGGGAACGCTAACTATGGCTACACCTTC. As protein: CASSLILAGNANYGYTF.

This clone appeared once. The V gene is TRBV9, the J gene TRBJ2-7; D call uncertain. The germline V gene has CDR1 SGDLS and CDR2 YYNGEE. The germline V and J ends were trimmed by 2 bases and 2 bases, with 14 bases remaining between them. The CDR3 covers 15 residues. The CDR3 DNA follows: TGTGCCAGCAGCGTTGGATGGTACGAGACCTACGAGCAGTACTTC. Translated, it gives CASSVGWYETYEQYF.

This sequence joins TRBV28 and TRBJ1-1; no clear D gene. CDR1 is MDHEN and CDR2 is SYDVKM in the germline V gene. The CDR3 is made up of 13 amino acids. The V end was cut by 3 bases, the J end by 5 bases, with 10 bases between. The CDR3 region is CASSFPDWTEAFF. For the CDR3, the DNA is TGTGCCAGCAGTTTTCCCGACTGGACTGAAGCTTTCTTT.

This clone showed up just once. Other DNA sequences from this sample encode an identical CDR3 as well. The chain has TRBV29-1 and TRBJ2-3; no clear D gene. CDR1 and CDR2 from the germline V gene are SQVTM and ANQGSEA. CDR3 length equals 12 residues. The ends were cut back, 2 bases at V and 5 bases at J, with 8 bases in the middle. The CDR3 region is CSVETVGDTQYF. For the CDR3, the DNA is TGCAGCGTTGAAACCGTGGGAGATACGCAGTATTTT.

The chain is built from TRBV7-8 and TRBJ2-7; 7 positions agree with TRBD1. V lost 5 bases, J lost 5 bases, and 12 bases stayed unmatched. Germline V gene lookup returns CDR1 SGHVS and CDR2 FQNEAQ. The length of the CDR3 is 15 residues. CDR3 DNA: TGTGCCAGCAGCCTAAAGGACAGGCCGCTCCACGAGCAGTACTTC. Its translation: CASSLKDRPLHEQYF.

This chain joins TRBV11-2 and TRBJ2-7, with 9 bases identical to TRBD2. Germline V CDR1 and CDR2: SGHAT, FQNNGV. This CDR3 region has 16 residues. Trimming took 1 base from V and 6 from J; bases not matched to a gene: 10. In nucleotides, the CDR3 is TGTGCCAGCAGCTTAGTCGGGGCGGGAGGGCAGGGCGAGCAGTACTTC. This gives the protein CASSLVGAGGQGEQYF.

Points on this clone: This CDR3 is also generated by other DNA sequences in the sample. The V call is TRBV11-3, the J call TRBJ2-7; D is unresolved. CDR3 length equals 14 residues. The V and J ends lost 1 base and 1 base respectively, with 8 bases between them. Per germline, CDR1 SGHNT and CDR2 YENEEA. The CDR3 nucleotides read TGTGCCAGCAGCTTAGGTGGGGAATCCTACGAGCAGTACTTC. Amino acids: CASSLGGESYEQYF. Combining the CDR3 with reference TRBV11-3 and TRBJ2-7 gives the whole variable domain EAGVVQSPRYKIIEKKQPVAFWCNPISGHNTLYWYLQNLGQGPELLIRYENEEAVDDSQLPKDRFSAERLKGVDSTLKIQPAELGDSAVYLCASSLGGESYEQYFGPGTRLTVT.

The chain employs TRBV10-3 and TRBJ2-3; D gene ambiguous. This CDR3 has 16 residues. Germline V gene sequence: CDR1 ENHRY, CDR2 SYGVKD. V was shortened by 3 bases and J by 2 bases, with 15 bases between the two germline ends. The CDR3 coding sequence is TGTGCCATCAGTGAAGGAGAGCGACCATACACAGATACGCAGTATTTT. As protein: CAISEGERPYTDTQYF.

The chain is built from TRBV5-5 and TRBJ1-1; D is uncertain. In germline, CDR1 is SGHKS, CDR2 YYEKEE (reference sequence). The CDR3 loop spans 14 amino acids. The V gene lost 4 bases and the J gene lost 0 bases, with 10 bases spanning the gap. The CDR3 nucleotides read TGTGCCAGCAGCCCCAAAGCGGTGAACACTGAAGCTTTCTTT. It yields the protein CASSPKAVNTEAFF.

This sequence joins TRBV10-2 and TRBJ1-2; TRBD1 aligns across 8 bases. V lost 5 bases, J lost 3 bases, and 14 bases stayed unmatched. This CDR3 region has 17 residues. Germline loops: CDR1 WSHSY, CDR2 SAAADI. This chain's CDR3 is CASSHLIPGGADYGYTF. Here the CDR3 DNA reads TGCGCCAGCAGTCATTTAATCCCAGGGGGCGCCGACTATGGCTACACCTTC.

V usage is TRBV6-4 and J usage is TRBJ2-1; perhaps TRBD2 as D (6 bases). Looked up from germline, CDR1 is MRHNA and CDR2 is SNTAGT. V was trimmed by 2 bases and J by 5 bases, leaving 10 bases between them. The CDR3 is 14 amino acids. The CDR3 DNA is TGTGCCAGCAGTGACCCGGGGGTTAACAATGAGCAGTTCTTC. This gives the protein CASSDPGVNNEQFF.

This chain connects TRBV28 to TRBJ2-7; 8 bases align to TRBD2. With 7 bases clipped from V and 2 bases from J, the junction kept 7 bases outside the gene matches. The CDR3 contains 14 residues. In germline, CDR1 is MDHEN, CDR2 SYDVKM. CDR3 sequence: CASMDSGTTYEQYF. The CDR3 DNA reads TGTGCCAGCATGGATAGCGGGACTACCTACGAGCAGTACTTC.

The chain carries TRBV5-1 and TRBJ2-2; a weak D match, TRBD2 (6 bases). The CDR3 spans 14 residues. Germline assignment: CDR1 SGHRS and CDR2 YFSETQ. The germline V and J ends were trimmed by 5 bases and 5 bases, with 13 bases remaining between them. CDR3 DNA sequence: TGCGCCAGCAGACACGGGGGTGGTACCGGGGAGCTGTTTTTT. This sequence encodes CASRHGGGTGELFF.